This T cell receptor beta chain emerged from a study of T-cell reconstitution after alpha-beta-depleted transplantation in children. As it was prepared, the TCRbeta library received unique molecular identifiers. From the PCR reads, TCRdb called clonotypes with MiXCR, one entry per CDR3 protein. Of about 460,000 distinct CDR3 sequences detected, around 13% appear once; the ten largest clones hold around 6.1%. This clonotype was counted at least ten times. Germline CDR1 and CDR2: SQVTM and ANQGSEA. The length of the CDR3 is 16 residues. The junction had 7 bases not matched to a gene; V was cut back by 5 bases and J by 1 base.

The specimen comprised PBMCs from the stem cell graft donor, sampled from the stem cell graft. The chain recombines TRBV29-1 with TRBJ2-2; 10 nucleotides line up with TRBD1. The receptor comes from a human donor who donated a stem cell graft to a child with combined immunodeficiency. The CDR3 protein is CSVTGDRGLNTGELFF. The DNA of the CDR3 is TGCAGCGTTACCGGGGACAGGGGATTGAACACCGGGGAGCTGTTTTTT.